The clone carrying this T cell receptor beta chain was seen repeatedly, ten times or more. The antigen is undetermined. The source of the sample is a study of T cells in Graves' hyperthyroidism and ophthalmopathy. Uncontrolled infection, other autoimmune disease, pregnancy or lactation barred patients from enrollment. PBMCs were obtained from approximately 9.2 ml fresh peripheral blood. Germline assignment: CDR1 KGHSH and CDR2 LQKENI. Deletions cut 2 bases from V and 4 bases from J, with 6 bases between. This CDR3 comprises 13 residues. Study-wide findings and caveats: The model forecast ophthalmopathy, anticipating it by a median roughly 6 months before onset. Clonotypes that were expanded in thyroid above 0.001 mostly appeared in blood too.

The CDR3 regions of TCR beta were amplified from RNA transcripts. The HTBI primer set served for first-round RT-PCR of the TCR CDR3. TCRdb used MiXCR to reprocess the multiplex PCR reads, holding one entry per CDR3 protein. The data show about 530,000 distinct CDR3 sequences, under 20% seen once. This clonotype originated in a woman aged 18 to 35 with Graves' ophthalmopathy. V is TRBV18 and J is TRBJ1-5; D unclear. Input material: blood. DNA for the CDR3: TGTGCCAGCTCACCAGCGGGGAATCAGCCCCAGCATTTT. Amino acids: CASSPAGNQPQHF.